The clone carrying this TCR beta chain was picked up many times. With TRAV- and TRBV-specific primers, first-strand cDNA was made, covering the alpha and beta chains. A constant-region primer paired with the V-primer adapter amplified TCRs over approximately 19 PCR cycles. In vitro transcription amplified isolated mRNA. Via MiXCR, TCRdb re-called the reads, giving one row per CDR3 protein. The table lists 70,000 to 95,000 distinct CDR3 sequences, roughly 19% of them singletons. This record comes from a study of low-dose radiotherapy and immunotherapy resistance in tumors. Time point described: before trial treatment. Eligible patients had advanced solid tumors lacking tumor-infiltrating lymphocytes. The CDR3 totals 15 residues. V shed 1 base and J shed 0 bases, with 9 bases lying between them. Germline V gives CDR1 MGHRA, CDR2 YSYEKL.

The clonotype comes from a male donor with prostate cancer. This material consisted of PBMCs, taken before treatment. This chain links TRBV4-1 with TRBJ1-2; D may be TRBD1 (5 bases). The CDR3: CASSQGQQANYGYTF. CDR3 nucleotide sequence: TGCGCCAGCAGCCAAGGACAGCAAGCTAACTATGGCTACACCTTC.